This T cell receptor (beta chain) stems from a study of blood T cell repertoires in COVID-19 (dated by TCRdb to the early 2020s). Background on the whole study: Samples from collaborators originated in the United States, Italy and Spain and spanned both the acute and convalescent phases of COVID-19. The material from the prospective study consisted of cDNA or gDNA derived from T cells, B-cell-depleted T cells, or PBMCs. A freely available public database, intended as a resource for researchers studying the immune response to SARS-CoV-2, is where the repertoires were released. Where available, HLA class I and class II types were taken from metadata supplied by the sample provider and were not determined by assay-based typing. The dataset comprised deeply sampled blood TCRbeta repertoires from subjects exposed to, actively infected with, or recovered from COVID-19. Samples came from the ongoing ImmuneRACE study (first 160 participants) plus 1,254 subjects from 6 global collaborators. A de-identified subject ID, COVID-19 status, age in years and sex were almost always included in the sample metadata. Here is what the overall study found, with its caveats: Clinical and demographic metadata were provided uncurated, with the amount varying by source and participant.

TCRbeta CDR3 regions were amplified from genomic DNA using the immunoSEQ Assay, a bias-controlled multiplex PCR. The authors processed their data as follows. The number of nucleated cells in each sample was estimated from the amplification of reference gene primers within the assay. To quantify the absolute abundance of each unique TCRbeta CDR3 rearrangement, sequence reads were collapsed and filtered. For each sample, productive Simpson clonality was calculated as the square root of Simpson's diversity index across productive rearrangements. The source is immuneACCESS, and TCRdb retained only in-frame sequences with V and J called. Part of the clones is not carried over; for the studies checked, unresolved V genes explain less than half of this, and the remainder is unexplained. That table gives V, J and clone size, and the DNA gave D and trimming. Across this sample there are about 210,000 clones, with 80% to 90% seen only once. The ten largest clones add up to about 2.5% of the sample.

Concerning this clone: It lacks a known antigen. No base qualities exist here, and no much larger clone lies one base off it. The same CDR3 also results from other DNA sequences found in this sample.

Collaborating institutions collected whole blood in K2EDTA tubes following their own protocols. For TCRbeta analysis, collaborators shipped samples in one of three forms: frozen whole blood, isolated PBMCs, or DNA extracted from either of those sample types. V gives up 0 bases and J gives up 3 bases, and the segment between their germline ends measures 5 bases. Looking up the germline V gene yields CDR1 SGHNT and CDR2 YENEEA. Taken from cysteine to phenylalanine, the CDR3 has 13 residues. Of all the DNA, just the CDR3 is kept, 39 bases in frame from base 1. The sequence is built from TRBV11-3 and TRBJ1-2, with TRBD1 as a weak D call on 5 bases. Sequenced: peripheral blood. This sequence was found in a woman aged 40 to 50 with active or convalescent COVID-19. The nucleotides read TGTGCCAGCAGCTTAGACAGGGACTATGGCTACACCTTC. Its coded protein is CASSLDRDYGYTF. When the CDR3 is completed using the reference TRBV11-3 and TRBJ1-2 genes on either side, the full variable domain is EAGVVQSPRYKIIEKKQPVAFWCNPISGHNTLYWYLQNLGQGPELLIRYENEEAVDDSQLPKDRFSAERLKGVDSTLKIQPAELGDSAVYLCASSLDRDYGYTFGSGTRLTVV.